This TCR beta chain appears in the sequencing data of a study of blood T cell repertoires in COVID-19. On the study more broadly: PBMCs, B-cell-depleted T cells, or T cells provided the cDNA or gDNA that made up the material.

Using immunoSEQ multiplex PCR, the repertoire was profiled, and TCRdb retains in-frame clones only, with some absent. This table has some 400,000 clones, just over 90% appearing once. Germline V lookup: CDR1 SEHNR, CDR2 FQNEAQ (reference sequence). The CDR3 consists of 14 residues. The V end lost 0 bases, the J end lost 8 bases, and 13 bases lay between the germline ends. Participant age was roughly 18 to 90 years, and participants resided in about 25 US areas. All exposed participants met a person with COVID-19 within 2 weeks before entering the study. This chain uses TRBV7-9 with TRBJ1-2; D may be TRBD1 (5 bases). This receptor was identified in a woman between 40 and 55 years old who had been exposed to COVID-19. Sequenced: PBMCs or T cells enriched from blood (not recorded which). CDR3 sequence: CASSLADTLGGYTF. DNA of the CDR3: TGTGCCAGCAGCTTAGCGGACACCCTGGGGGGCTACACCTTC.